A single T cell receptor beta chain is shown here with its context. CDR1 and CDR2 from the germline V gene are SEHNR and FQNEAQ (reference sequence). V was pared by 1 base and J by 6 bases, with 6 bases between. The CDR3 totals 12 residues. These data belong to a study of blood T cell repertoires in COVID-19. Overall study: COVID-19 samples, acute and convalescent, were from the United States, Italy and Spain.

This table comes from immunoSEQ multiplex PCR, and its TCRdb copy is limited to in-frame clones, with some not included. The sample has 500,000 or so clones; 75% to 90% are singletons. Sample: PBMCs or T cells enriched from blood (not recorded which). This chain connects TRBV7-9 to TRBJ1-1; D is unclear. The clonotype originates from a woman younger than 35 who had recovered from COVID-19. The DNA for the CDR3 is TGTGCCAGCAGCTTAGTTGGGCCTGAAGCTTTCTTT. This translates into CASSLVGPEAFF. The whole variable domain, remainder taken from reference TRBV7-9 and TRBJ1-1, is DTGVSQNPRHKITKRGQNVTFRCDPISEHNRLYWYRQTLGQGPEFLTYFQNEAQLEKSRLLSDRFSAERPKGSFSTLEIQRTEQGDSAMYLCASSLVGPEAFFGQGTRLTVV.